This entry concerns a single TCR beta chain. Its antigen is still unknown. Trimming shortened V by 4 bases and J by 8 bases, and 12 bases separated the two germline ends. The germline V gene encodes CDR1 SGHDT and CDR2 YYEEEE. This CDR3 contains 13 residues. Method: immunoSEQ multiplex PCR; TCRdb's copy keeps in-frame clones and lacks some. In the table there are about 15,000 clones, 73% of which are singletons. These data are taken from a study of high-grade serous ovarian cancer treatment subgroups. Notes on the study in general: Different patients shared almost no repertoire; same-patient tumors shared about 0.11 to 0.79. These tumor repertoires lack spatial information from bulk sequencing. TCR clonal relatedness correlated positively with neoantigen level.

The tumor samples were collected prior to definitive surgery or chemotherapy. The source is a human donor with high-grade serous ovarian cancer. The specimen sequenced was tumor tissue. This chain uses TRBV5-6 with TRBJ1-4; no firm D call. The CDR3 nucleotides are TGTGCCAGCAGCCCCGGCGGAACGGAAAAACTGTTTTTT. Protein product: CASSPGGTEKLFF. The full variable domain, with the rest looked up from reference TRBV5-6 and TRBJ1-4, is DAGVTQSPTHLIKTRGQQVTLRCSPKSGHDTVSWYQQALGQGPQFIFQYYEEEERQRGNFPDRFSGHQFPNYSSELNVNALLLGDSALYLCASSPGGTEKLFFGSGTQLSVL.